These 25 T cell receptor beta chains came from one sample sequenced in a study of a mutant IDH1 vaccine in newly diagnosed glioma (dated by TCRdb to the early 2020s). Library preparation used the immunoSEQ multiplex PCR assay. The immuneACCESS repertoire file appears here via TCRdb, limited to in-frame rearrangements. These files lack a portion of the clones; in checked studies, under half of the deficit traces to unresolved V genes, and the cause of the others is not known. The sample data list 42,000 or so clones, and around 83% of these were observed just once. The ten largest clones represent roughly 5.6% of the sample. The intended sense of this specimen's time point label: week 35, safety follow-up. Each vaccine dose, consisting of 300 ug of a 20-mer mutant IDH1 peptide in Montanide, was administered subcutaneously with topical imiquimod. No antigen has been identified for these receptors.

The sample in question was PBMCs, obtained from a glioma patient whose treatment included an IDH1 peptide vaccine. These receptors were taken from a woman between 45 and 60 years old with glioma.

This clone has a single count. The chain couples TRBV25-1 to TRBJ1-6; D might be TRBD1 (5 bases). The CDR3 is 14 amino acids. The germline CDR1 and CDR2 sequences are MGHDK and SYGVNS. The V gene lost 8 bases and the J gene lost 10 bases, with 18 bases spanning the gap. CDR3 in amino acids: CASSWGGSGSPLHF. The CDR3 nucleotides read TGTGCCAGCTCATGGGGGGGATCTGGGTCACCCCTCCACTTT.

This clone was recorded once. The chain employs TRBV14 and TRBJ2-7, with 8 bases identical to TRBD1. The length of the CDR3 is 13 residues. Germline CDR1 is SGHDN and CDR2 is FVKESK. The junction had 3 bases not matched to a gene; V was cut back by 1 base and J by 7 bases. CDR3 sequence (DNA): TGTGCCAGCAGCCAAGGGACAGGGCGGGAGCAGTACTTC. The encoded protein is CASSQGTGREQYF.

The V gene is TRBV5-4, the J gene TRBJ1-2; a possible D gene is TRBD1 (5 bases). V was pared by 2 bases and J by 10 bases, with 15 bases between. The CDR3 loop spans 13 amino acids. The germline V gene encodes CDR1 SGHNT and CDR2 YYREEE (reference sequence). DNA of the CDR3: TGTGCCAGCAGCTTTCAGGGTAGGCCCGCCTACACCTTC. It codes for CASSFQGRPAYTF.

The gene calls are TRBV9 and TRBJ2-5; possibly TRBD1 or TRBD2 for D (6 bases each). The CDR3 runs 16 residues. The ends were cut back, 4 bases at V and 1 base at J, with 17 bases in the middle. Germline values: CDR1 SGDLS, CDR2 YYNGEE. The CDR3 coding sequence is TGTGCCAGCAGCCTCCTCGGAGGGGGGCCCCAAGAGACCCAGTACTTC. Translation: CASSLLGGGPQETQYF.

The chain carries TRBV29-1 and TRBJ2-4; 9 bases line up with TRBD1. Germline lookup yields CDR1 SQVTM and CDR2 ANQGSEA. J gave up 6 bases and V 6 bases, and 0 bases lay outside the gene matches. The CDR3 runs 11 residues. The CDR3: CSVDRGNIQYF. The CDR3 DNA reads TGCAGCGTGGACAGGGGAAACATTCAGTACTTC.

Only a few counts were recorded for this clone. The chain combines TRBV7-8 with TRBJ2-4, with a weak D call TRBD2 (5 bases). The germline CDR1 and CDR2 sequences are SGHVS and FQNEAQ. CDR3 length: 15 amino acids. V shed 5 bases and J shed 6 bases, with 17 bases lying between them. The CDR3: CASSGLSAGLNIQYF. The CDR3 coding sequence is TGTGCCAGCAGCGGGTTATCGGCGGGCTTAAACATTCAGTACTTC.

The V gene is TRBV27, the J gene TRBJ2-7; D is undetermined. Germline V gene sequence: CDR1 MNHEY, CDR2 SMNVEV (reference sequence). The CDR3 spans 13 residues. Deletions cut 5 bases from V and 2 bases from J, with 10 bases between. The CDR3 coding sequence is TGTGCCAGCAGTAGGGCCAGCACCTACGAGCAGTACTTC. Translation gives CASSRASTYEQYF.

DNA for the CDR3: TGTGCCAGCAGCTTTTCCGGGACAGGGGGGCACCACGAGCAGTACTTC. It is translated as CASSFSGTGGHHEQYF. The gene calls are TRBV5-4 and TRBJ2-7, with TRBD1 matching over 11 bases. Germline assignment: CDR1 SGHNT and CDR2 YYREEE (reference sequence). This CDR3 has 16 amino acids. V lost 2 bases to trimming and J lost 5 bases; unmatched junction nucleotides: 9.

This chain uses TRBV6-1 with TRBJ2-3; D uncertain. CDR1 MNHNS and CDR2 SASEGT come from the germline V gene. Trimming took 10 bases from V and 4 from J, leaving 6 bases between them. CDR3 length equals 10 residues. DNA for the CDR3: TGTGCCACCTATGCAGATACGCAGTATTTT. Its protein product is CATYADTQYF.

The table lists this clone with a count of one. CDR3 amino acids: CASSLVNYGYTF. The CDR3 nucleotides read TGTGCCAGCAGCCTCGTAAACTATGGCTACACCTTC. V and J are TRBV7-2 and TRBJ1-2; D is unresolved. CDR1 is SGHTA, CDR2 FQGNSA, per germline. The V end was cut by 5 bases, the J end by 2 bases, with 6 bases between. This CDR3 is 12 amino acids long.

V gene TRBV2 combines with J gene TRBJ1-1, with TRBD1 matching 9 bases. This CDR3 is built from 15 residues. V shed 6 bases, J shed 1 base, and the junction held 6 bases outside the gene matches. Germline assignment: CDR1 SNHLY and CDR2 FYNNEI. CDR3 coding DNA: TGTGCCAGCAGCCTTAACAGGGGGCCGAACACTGAAGCTTTCTTT. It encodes CASSLNRGPNTEAFF.

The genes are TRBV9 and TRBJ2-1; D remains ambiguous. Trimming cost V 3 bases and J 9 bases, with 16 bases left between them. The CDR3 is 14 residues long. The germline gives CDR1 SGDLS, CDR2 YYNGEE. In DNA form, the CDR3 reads TGTGCCAGCAGCGGATTGACCGCGGACGGTGAGCAGTTCTTC. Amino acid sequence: CASSGLTADGEQFF.

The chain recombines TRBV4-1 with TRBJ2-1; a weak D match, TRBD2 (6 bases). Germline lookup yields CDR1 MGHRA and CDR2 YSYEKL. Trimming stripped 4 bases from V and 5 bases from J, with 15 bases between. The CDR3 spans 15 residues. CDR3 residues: CASSRLPGANNEQFF. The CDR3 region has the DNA TGCGCCAGCAGCCGACTACCGGGAGCCAACAATGAGCAGTTCTTC.

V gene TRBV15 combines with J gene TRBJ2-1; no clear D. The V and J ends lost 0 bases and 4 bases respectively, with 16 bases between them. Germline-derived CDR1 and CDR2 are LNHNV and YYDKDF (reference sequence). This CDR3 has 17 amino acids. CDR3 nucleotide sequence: TGTGCCACCAGCAGAGATCTTGGAACTTCTATTTACAATGAGCAGTTCTTC. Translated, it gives CATSRDLGTSIYNEQFF.

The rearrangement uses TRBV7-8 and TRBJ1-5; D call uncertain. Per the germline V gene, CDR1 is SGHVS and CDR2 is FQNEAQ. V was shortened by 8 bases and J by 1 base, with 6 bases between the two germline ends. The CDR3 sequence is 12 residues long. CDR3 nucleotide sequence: TGTGCCAGCTCTATGAGCAATCAGCCCCAGCATTTT. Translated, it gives CASSMSNQPQHF.

This chain's CDR3 is CAWSDYTGELFF. DNA for the CDR3: TGTGCCTGGAGTGACTACACCGGGGAGCTGTTTTTT. The rearrangement links TRBV30 to TRBJ2-2, with no clear D. V lost 1 base to trimming and J lost 3 bases, with 3 bases between them. The V gene's germline CDR1 is GTSNPN and CDR2 SVGIG (reference sequence). The CDR3 covers 12 residues. Together with reference TRBV30 and TRBJ2-2, the CDR3 gives the full variable domain: SQTIHQWPATLVQPVGSPLSLECTVEGTSNPNLYWYRQAAGRGLQLLFYSVGIGQISSEVPQNLSASRPQDRQFILSSKKLLLSDSGFYLCAWSDYTGELFFGEGSRLTVL.

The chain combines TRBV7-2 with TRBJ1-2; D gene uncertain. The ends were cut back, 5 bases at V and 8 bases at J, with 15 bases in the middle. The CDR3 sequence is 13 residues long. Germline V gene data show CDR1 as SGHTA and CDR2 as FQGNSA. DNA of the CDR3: TGTGCCAGCAGCCCCCGATCTAGACACGGCTACACCTTC. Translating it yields CASSPRSRHGYTF.

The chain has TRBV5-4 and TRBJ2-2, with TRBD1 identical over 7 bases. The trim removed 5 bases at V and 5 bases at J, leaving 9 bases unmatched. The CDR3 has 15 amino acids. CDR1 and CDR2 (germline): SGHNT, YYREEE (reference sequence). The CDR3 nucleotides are TGTGCCAGCAGTCAAGACAGGGTAACTACCGGGGAGCTGTTTTTT. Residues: CASSQDRVTTGELFF.

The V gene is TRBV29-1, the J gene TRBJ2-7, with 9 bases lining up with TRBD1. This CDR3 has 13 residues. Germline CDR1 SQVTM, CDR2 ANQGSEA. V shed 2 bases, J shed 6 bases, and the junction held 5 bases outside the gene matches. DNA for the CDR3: TGCAGCGTTGAAATCAGGACAGGGGTCGAGCAGTACTTC. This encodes CSVEIRTGVEQYF.

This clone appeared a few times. CDR3 amino acids: CASSVGQRANYGYTF. The DNA for the CDR3 is TGTGCCAGCAGCGTAGGGCAGAGGGCTAACTATGGCTACACCTTC. The chain links TRBV9 to TRBJ1-2; D is undetermined. This CDR3 region has 15 residues. V gave up 0 bases and J gave up 0 bases, with 9 bases separating them. Germline CDR1 SGDLS, CDR2 YYNGEE.

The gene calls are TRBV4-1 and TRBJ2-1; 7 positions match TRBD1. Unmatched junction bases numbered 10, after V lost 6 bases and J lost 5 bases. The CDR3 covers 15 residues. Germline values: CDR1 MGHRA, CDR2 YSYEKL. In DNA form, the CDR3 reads TGCGCCAGCAGGCCGACAGGGAAATCCCACAATGAGCAGTTCTTC. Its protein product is CASRPTGKSHNEQFF.

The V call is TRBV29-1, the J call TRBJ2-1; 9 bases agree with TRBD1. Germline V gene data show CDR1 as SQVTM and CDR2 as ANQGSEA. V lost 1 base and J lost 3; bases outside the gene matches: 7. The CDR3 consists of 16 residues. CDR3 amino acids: CSVEGGQGRYYNEQFF. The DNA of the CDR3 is TGCAGCGTTGAAGGGGGACAGGGACGGTACTACAATGAGCAGTTCTTC.

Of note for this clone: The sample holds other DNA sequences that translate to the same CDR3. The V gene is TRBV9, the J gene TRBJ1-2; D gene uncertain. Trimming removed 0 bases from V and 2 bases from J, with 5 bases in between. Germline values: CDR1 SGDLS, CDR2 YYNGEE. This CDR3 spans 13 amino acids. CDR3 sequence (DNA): TGTGCCAGCAGCGTAGGAACAAACTATGGCTACACCTTC. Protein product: CASSVGTNYGYTF.

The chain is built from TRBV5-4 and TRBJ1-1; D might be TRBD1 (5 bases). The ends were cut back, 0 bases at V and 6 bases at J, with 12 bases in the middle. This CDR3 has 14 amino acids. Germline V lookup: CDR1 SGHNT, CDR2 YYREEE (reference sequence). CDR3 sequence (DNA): TGTGCCAGCAGCTTGGTCGGGGGATCCCCTGAAGCTTTCTTT. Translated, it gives CASSLVGGSPEAFF.

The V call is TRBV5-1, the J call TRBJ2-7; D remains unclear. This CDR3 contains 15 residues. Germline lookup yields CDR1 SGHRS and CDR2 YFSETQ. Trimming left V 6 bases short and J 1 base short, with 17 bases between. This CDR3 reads CASKSTGYRSYEQYF. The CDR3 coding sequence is TGCGCCAGCAAATCGACCGGGTACCGGTCCTACGAGCAGTACTTC.